This T cell receptor beta chain appears in the sequencing data of a study of CD8 T cells in Susac syndrome. As regards this clonotype: Its antigen is as yet unknown.

This CDR3 spans 14 amino acids. V dropped 6 bases and J dropped 4; count of bases not matched to a gene: 6. From germline, CDR1 is SGHDN and CDR2 FVKESK. Whole-study results and caveats: Susac CD8+ clonal expansion peaked in TEMRA cells and active patients. Across the total CD8+ repertoires, about 17 Susac-specific public clones were detected, and across the CD8+ TEMRA repertoires, five or six such clones were detected.

Random hexamers primed reverse transcription of roughly 0.5 to 1 ug RNA. Each CDR3 protein gets one entry after TCRdb re-called the immunoSEQ multiplex PCR reads with MiXCR. The table lists about 100,000 distinct CDR3 sequences, 95% of them singletons. The sequenced sample consisted of CD8+ T cells from PBMCs. The source of this sequence is a human donor with Susac syndrome. This chain links TRBV14 with TRBJ2-5, with 9 positions matching TRBD1. The CDR3: CASRPTGGGETQYF. In DNA form, the CDR3 reads TGTGCCAGCAGACCGACAGGGGGAGGAGAGACCCAGTACTTC. Based on the CDR3 plus reference TRBV14 and TRBJ2-5, the full variable domain is EAGVTQFPSHSVIEKGQTVTLRCDPISGHDNLYWYRRVMGKEIKFLLHFVKESKQDESGMPNNRFLAERTGGTYSTLKVQPAELEDSGVYFCASRPTGGGETQYFGPGTRLLVL.